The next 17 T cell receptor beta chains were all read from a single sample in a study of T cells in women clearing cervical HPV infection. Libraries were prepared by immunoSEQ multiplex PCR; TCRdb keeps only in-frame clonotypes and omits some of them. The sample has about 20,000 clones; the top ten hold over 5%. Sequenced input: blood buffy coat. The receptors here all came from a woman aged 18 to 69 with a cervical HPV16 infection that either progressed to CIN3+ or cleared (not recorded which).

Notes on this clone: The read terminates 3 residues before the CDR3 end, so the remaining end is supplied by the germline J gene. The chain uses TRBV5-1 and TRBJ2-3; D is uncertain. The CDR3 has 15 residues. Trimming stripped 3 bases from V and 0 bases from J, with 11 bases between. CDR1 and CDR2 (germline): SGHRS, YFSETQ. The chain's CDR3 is CASSSLDSSTDTQYF. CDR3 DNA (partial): TGCGCCAGCAGCTCCTTAGACTCTAGCACAGATACG. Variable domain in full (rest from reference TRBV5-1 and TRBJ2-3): KAGVTQTPRYLIKTRGQQVTLSCSPISGHRSVSWYQQTPGQGLQFLFEYFSETQRNKGNFPGRFSGRQFSNSRSEMNVSTLELGDSALYLCASSSLDSSTDTQYFGPGTRLTVL.

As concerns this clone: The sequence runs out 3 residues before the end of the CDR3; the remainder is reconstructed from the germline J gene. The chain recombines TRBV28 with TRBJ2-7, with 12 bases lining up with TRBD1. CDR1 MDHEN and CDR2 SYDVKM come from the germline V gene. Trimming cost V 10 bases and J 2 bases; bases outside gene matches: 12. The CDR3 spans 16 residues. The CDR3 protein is CATGGQGAQGPYEQYF. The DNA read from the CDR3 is TGTGCCACCGGGGGACAGGGGGCGCAAGGGCCCTACGAG.

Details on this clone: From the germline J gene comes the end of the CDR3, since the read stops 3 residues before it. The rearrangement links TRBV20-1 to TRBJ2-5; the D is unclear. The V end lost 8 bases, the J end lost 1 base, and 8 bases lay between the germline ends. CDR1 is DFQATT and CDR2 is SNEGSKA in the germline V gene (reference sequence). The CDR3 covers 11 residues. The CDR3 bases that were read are TGCAGTCCACTGAGCCAAGAGACC. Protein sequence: CSPLSQET. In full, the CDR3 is CSPLSQETQYF.

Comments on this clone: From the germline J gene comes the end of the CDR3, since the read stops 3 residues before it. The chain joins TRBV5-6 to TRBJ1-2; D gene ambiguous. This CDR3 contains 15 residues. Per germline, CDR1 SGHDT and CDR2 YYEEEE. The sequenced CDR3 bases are TGTGCCAGCAGTAAGACTAGCGGGAGGTTGAGCGAC. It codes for CASSKTSGRLSD. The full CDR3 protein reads CASSKTSGRLSDYTF.

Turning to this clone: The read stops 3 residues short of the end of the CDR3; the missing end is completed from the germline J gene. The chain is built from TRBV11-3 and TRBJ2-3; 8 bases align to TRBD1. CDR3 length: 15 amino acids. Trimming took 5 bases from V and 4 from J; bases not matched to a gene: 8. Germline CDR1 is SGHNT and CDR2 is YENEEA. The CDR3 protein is CASSQGNRGADTQYF. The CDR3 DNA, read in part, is TGTGCCAGCAGCCAGGGGAACAGGGGGGCAGATACG.

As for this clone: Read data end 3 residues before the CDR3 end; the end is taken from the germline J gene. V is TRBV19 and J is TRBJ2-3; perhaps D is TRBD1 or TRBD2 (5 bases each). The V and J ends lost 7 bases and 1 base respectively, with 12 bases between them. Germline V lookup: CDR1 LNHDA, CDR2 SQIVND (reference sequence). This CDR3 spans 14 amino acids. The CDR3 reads CASTPRGGTDTQYF. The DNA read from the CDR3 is TGTGCCAGTACCCCGAGAGGGGGCACAGATACG.

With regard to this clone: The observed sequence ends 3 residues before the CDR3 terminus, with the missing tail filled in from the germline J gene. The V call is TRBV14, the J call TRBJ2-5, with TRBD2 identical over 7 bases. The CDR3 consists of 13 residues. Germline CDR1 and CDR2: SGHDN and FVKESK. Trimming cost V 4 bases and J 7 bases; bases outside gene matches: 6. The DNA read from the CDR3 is TGTGCCAGCAGCCTCGGACTAGGGGTGACC. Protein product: CASSLGLGVT. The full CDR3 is CASSLGLGVTQYF.

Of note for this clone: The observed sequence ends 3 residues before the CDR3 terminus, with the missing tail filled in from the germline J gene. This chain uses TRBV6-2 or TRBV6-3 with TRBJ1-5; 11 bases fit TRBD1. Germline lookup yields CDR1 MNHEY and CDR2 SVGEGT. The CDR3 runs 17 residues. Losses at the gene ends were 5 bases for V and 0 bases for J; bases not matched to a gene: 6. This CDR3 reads CASSNSGTGGSNQPQHF. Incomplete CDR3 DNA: TGTGCCAGCAGTAATTCGGGGACAGGGGGTAGCAATCAGCCC.

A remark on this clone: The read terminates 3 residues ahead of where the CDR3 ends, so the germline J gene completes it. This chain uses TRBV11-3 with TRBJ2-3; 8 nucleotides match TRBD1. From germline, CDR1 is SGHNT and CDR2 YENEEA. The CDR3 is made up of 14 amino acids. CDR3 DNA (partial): TGTGCCAGCAGCCCGGACAGGGACCACGCGACG. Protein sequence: CASSPDRDHAT. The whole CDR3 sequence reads CASSPDRDHATQYF. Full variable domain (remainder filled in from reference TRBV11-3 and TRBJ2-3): EAGVVQSPRYKIIEKKQPVAFWCNPISGHNTLYWYLQNLGQGPELLIRYENEEAVDDSQLPKDRFSAERLKGVDSTLKIQPAELGDSAVYLCASSPDRDHATQYFGPGTRLTVL.

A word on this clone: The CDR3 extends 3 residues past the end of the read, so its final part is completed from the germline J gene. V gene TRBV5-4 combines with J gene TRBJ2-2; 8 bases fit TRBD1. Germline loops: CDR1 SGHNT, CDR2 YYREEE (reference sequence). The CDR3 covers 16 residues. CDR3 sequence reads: CASSSPSQGGVEKLFF. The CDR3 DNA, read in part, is TGTGCCAGCAGCTCCCCCTCACAGGGGGGAGTTGAAAAG.

CDR3 loop: CASSGTAYGYTF. The CDR3 DNA, read in part, is TGTGCCAGCAGCGGGACAGCTTATGGC. The rearrangement joins TRBV28 to TRBJ1-2, with 7 bases matching TRBD1. The CDR3 is cut off 3 residues early in the read; its end comes from the germline J gene. The CDR3 is 12 residues long. In germline, CDR1 is MDHEN, CDR2 SYDVKM. V gave up 6 bases and J gave up 5 bases; unmatched junction bases: 3.

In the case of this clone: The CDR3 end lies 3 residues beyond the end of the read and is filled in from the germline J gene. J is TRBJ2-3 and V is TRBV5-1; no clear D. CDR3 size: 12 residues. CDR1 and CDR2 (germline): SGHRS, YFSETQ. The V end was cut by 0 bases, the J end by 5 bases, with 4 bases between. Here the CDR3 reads CASSLVQDTQYF. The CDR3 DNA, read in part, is TGCGCCAGCAGCTTGGTACAAGATACG.

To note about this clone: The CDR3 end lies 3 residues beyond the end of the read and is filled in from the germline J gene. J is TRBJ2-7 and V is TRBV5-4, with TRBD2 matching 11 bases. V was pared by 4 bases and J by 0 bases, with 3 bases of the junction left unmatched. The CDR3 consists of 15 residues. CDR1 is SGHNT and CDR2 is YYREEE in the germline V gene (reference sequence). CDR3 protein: CASSGGLAGSYEQYF. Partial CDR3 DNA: TGTGCCAGCAGCGGAGGACTAGCGGGCTCCTACGAG. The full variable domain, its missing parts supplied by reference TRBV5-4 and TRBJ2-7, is ETGVTQSPTHLIKTRGQQVTLRCSSQSGHNTVSWYQQALGQGPQFIFQYYREEENGRGNFPPRFSGLQFPNYSSELNVNALELDDSALYLCASSGGLAGSYEQYFGPGTRLTVT.

CDR3 DNA (partial): TGCAGTGCTAGAGTAAATCAACTCACAGATACG. This gives the protein CSARVNQLTDT. The CDR3 as a whole reads CSARVNQLTDTQYF. The chain has TRBV20-1 and TRBJ2-3; D unclear. The DNA ends 3 residues before the CDR3 does, and the rest of the CDR3 is filled in from the germline J gene. Germline lookup yields CDR1 DFQATT and CDR2 SNEGSKA (reference sequence). The CDR3 has 14 amino acids. Trimming pared 1 base from V and 2 bases from J, leaving 10 bases between.

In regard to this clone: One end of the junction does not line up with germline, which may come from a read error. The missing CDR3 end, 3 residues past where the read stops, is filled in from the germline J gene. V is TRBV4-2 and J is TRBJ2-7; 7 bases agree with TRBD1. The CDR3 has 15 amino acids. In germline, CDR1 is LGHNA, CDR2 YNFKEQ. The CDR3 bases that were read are TGCGCCAGCAGCCAAGATTACAGGGGAAACTACGAG. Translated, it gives CASSQDYRGNYE. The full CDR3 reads CASSQDYRGNYEQYF.

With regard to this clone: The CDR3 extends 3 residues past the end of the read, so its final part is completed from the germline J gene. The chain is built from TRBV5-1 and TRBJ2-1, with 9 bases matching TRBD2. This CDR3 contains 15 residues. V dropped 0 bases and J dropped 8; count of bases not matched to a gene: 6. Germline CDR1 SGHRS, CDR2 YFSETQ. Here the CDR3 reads CASSLGGRALDEQFF. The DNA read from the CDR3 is TGCGCCAGCAGCTTGGGCGGGAGGGCCTTGGATGAG. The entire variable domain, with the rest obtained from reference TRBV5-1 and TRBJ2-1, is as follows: KAGVTQTPRYLIKTRGQQVTLSCSPISGHRSVSWYQQTPGQGLQFLFEYFSETQRNKGNFPGRFSGRQFSNSRSEMNVSTLELGDSALYLCASSLGGRALDEQFFGPGTRLTVL.

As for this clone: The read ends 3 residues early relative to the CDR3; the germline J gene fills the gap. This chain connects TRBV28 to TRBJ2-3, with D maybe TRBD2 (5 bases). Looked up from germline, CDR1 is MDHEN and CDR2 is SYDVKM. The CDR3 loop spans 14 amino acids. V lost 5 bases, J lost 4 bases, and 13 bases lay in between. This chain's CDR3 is CASSPSDWADTQYF. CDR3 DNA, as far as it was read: TGTGCCAGCAGTCCATCGGACTGGGCAGATACG.